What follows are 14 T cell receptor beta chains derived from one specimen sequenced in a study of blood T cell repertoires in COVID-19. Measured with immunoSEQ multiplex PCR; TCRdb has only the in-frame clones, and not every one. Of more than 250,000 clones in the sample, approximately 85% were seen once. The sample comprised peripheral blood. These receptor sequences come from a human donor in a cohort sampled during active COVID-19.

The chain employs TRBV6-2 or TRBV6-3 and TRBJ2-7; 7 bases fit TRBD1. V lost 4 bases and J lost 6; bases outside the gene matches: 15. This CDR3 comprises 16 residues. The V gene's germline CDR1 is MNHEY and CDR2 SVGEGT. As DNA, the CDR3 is TGTGCCAGCAGTTCCCACCAGACAGGGATACTGAGCGAGCAGTACTTC. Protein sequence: CASSSHQTGILSEQYF.

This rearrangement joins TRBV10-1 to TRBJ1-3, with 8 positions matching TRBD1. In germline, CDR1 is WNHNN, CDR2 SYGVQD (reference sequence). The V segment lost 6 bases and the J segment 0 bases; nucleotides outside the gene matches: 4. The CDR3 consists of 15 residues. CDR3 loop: CASSEDRVSGNTIYF. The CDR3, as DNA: TGCGCCAGCAGCGAGGACAGGGTCTCTGGAAACACCATATATTTT.

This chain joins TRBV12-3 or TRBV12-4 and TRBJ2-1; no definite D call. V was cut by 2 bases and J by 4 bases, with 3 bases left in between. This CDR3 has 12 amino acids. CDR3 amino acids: CASSLLYNEQFF. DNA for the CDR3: TGTGCCAGCAGTTTACTTTACAATGAGCAGTTCTTC.

The CDR3 region has the DNA TGTGCCAGCAGCTGGGGGGAGTACGAGCAGTACTTC. As protein: CASSWGEYEQYF. V is TRBV7-3 and J is TRBJ2-7, with a possible D match to TRBD2 (6 bases). This CDR3 region has 12 residues. Trimming stripped 4 bases from V and 4 bases from J, with 8 bases between. Germline CDR1 reads SGHTA; CDR2 reads FQGTGA.

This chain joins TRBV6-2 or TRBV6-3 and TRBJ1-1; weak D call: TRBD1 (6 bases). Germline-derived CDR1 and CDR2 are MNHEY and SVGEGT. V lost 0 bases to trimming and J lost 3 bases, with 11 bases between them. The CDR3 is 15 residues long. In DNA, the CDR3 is TGTGCCAGCAGTTACTCGACGGGGGGCTACACTGAAGCTTTCTTT. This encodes CASSYSTGGYTEAFF.

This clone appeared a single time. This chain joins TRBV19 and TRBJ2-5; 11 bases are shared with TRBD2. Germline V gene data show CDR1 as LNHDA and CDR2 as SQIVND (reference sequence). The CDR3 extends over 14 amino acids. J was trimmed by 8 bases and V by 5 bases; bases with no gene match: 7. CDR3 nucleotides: TGTGCCAGTAGTGAAACAACTAGCGGGGGAACCCAGTACTTC. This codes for CASSETTSGGTQYF.

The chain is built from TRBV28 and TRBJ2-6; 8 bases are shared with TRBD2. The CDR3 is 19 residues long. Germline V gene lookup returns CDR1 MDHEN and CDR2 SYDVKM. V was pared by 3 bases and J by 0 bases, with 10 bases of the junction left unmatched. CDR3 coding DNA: TGTGCCAGCAGTTTGCGGGTCCACCGGGGGGGCTCTGGGGCCAACGTCCTGACTTTC. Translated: CASSLRVHRGGSGANVLTF.

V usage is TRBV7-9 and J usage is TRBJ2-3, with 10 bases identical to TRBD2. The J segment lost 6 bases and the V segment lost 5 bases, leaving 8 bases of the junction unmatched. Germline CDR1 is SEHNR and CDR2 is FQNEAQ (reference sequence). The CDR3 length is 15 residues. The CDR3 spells CASSPLAGAGDTQYF. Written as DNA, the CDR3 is TGTGCCAGCAGCCCCCTAGCGGGGGCGGGGGATACGCAGTATTTT.

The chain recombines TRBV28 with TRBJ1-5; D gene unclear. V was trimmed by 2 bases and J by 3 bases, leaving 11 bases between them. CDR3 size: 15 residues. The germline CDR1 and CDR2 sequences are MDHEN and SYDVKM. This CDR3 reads CASSLRVGNNQPQHF. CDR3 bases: TGTGCCAGCAGTTTACGGGTCGGTAACAATCAGCCCCAGCATTTT. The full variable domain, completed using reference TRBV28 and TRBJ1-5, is DVKVTQSSRYLVKRTGEKVFLECVQDMDHENMFWYRQDPGLGLRLIYFSYDVKMKEKGDIPEGYSVSREKKERFSLILESASTNQTSMYLCASSLRVGNNQPQHFGDGTRLSIL.

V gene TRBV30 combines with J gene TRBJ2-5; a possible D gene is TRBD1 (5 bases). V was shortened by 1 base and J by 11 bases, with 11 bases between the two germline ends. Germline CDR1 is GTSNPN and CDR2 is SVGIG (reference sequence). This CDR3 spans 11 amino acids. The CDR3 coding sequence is TGTGCCTGGAGTGGGACATTGGGGCAGTACTTC. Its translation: CAWSGTLGQYF.

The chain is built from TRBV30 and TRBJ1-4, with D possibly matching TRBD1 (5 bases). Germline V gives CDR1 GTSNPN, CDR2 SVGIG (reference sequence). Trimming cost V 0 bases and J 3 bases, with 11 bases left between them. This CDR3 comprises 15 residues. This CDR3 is CAWSVRGVPNEKLFF. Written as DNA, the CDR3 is TGTGCCTGGAGTGTACGGGGGGTACCTAATGAAAAACTGTTTTTT.

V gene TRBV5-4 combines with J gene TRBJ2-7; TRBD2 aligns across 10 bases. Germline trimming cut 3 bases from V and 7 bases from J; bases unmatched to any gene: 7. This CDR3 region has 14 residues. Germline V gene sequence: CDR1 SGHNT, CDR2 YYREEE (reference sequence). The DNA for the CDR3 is TGTGCCAGCAGCTCTGGGACTAGCGTCTCGGAGCAGTACTTC. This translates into CASSSGTSVSEQYF.

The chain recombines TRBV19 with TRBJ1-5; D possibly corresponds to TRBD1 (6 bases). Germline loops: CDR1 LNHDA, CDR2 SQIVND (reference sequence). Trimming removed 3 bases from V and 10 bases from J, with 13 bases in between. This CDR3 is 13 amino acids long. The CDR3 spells CASSIDRRGPQHF. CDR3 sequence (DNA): TGTGCCAGTAGTATCGACAGGCGCGGCCCCCAGCATTTT.

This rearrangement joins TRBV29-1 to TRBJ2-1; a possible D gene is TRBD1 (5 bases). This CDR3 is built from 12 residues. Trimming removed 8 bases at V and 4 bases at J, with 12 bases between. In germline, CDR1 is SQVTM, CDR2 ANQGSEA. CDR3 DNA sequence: TGCAGCTCAAGCCAGGGTTACAATGAGCAGTTCTTC. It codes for CSSSQGYNEQFF.